This TCR beta chain was identified during a study of blood T cell repertoires in COVID-19. Profiling relied on immunoSEQ multiplex PCR, and the TCRdb table lists in-frame clones only, not all of them. Among approximately 150,000 clones listed, about nine tenths were seen once. CDR3 size: 16 residues. With V trimmed by 0 bases and J by 4 bases, 8 bases remained unmatched. The V gene is TRBV5-3, the J gene TRBJ1-2, with 8 bases matching TRBD1. TRBV5-3 is marked as an open reading frame, function uncertain. The material sequenced was peripheral blood. The receptor's source is a man in his sixties with active or convalescent COVID-19. CDR3: CARSLAWDRQVYGYTF. The DNA of the CDR3 is TGTGCCAGAAGCTTGGCTTGGGACAGGCAGGTCTATGGCTACACCTTC.